This is a list of T cell receptor beta chains from one sample in a study of blood T cells in healthy people across ages. TCRdb itself ran the 5' RACE reads through MiXCR, one entry per CDR3 protein. Among fewer than 2,000,000 distinct CDR3 sequences, about 35% were seen once, and the ten largest hold around 10%. The specimen sequenced was blood. These TCRs come from a woman aged 25-40 years in good health. The CDR3 runs from the conserved cysteine through the conserved F or W.

j_gene | v_gene | CDR3aa
TRBJ2-7 | TRBV3-1 | CASSLRDRGNEQYF
TRBJ1-5 | TRBV6-2/TRBV6-3 | CASSPSARVNQPQHF
TRBJ2-3 | TRBV30 | CAWSPSVDTQYF
TRBJ2-5 | TRBV30 | CAWSRGNQETQYF
TRBJ2-3 | TRBV27 | CASSPTARQGGGRTDTQYF
TRBJ2-7 | TRBV20-1 | CSASNGQRVAYEQYF
TRBJ2-1 | TRBV9 | CASSVQGGDDEQFF
TRBJ1-2 | TRBV29-1 | CSVPARSRYTF
. | TRBV6-1 | CASSEPGIGSEQYF
TRBJ2-7 | TRBV27 | CASSRRLAGVPYEQYF
TRBJ2-3 | TRBV27 | CASSPPTDGTDTQYF
TRBJ2-1 | TRBV20-1 | CSAPLYSGTGGKERFF
TRBJ2-7 | TRBV11-2 | CASSADIGAVWQYF
TRBJ2-5 | TRBV20-1 | CSAGIGAQDTQYF
TRBJ2-5 | TRBV6-2/TRBV6-3 | CASSPPPGRSGETQYF
TRBJ2-1 | TRBV10-3 | CAISESLAAYNEQFF
TRBJ1-1 | TRBV7-9 | CASSWGQGSTEAFF
TRBJ2-7 | TRBV4-1 | CASSLGLASGGYEQYF
TRBJ2-3 | TRBV29-1 | CSVEDRRISTDTQYF
TRBJ2-5 | TRBV9 | CASSPGTGGFQETQYF
TRBJ1-5 | TRBV6-1 | CASGTHTQPQHF
TRBJ2-3 | TRBV11-2 | CASSHTSGATDTQYF
TRBJ2-3 | TRBV5-1 | CASRIGWNTQYF
TRBJ2-2 | TRBV20-1 | CSARDSRRGTGELFF
TRBJ2-7 | TRBV30 | CAWSGFRGQYF
TRBJ1-2 | TRBV30 | CAWSVYRGSNYGYTF
TRBJ2-7 | TRBV4-1 | CASSQEGLAGIYEQYF
TRBJ2-3 | TRBV29-1 | CSVARESTDTQYF
TRBJ1-2 | TRBV29-1 | CSVESGQNYGYTF
TRBJ2-7 | TRBV11-2 | CASSRVGGYEQYF
TRBJ2-3 | TRBV7-3 | CASSSTGLQDTQYF
TRBJ1-1 | TRBV6-4 | CASSATTGILGEAFF
TRBJ1-1 | TRBV6-5 | CASQTGTGAFF
TRBJ2-7 | TRBV20-1 | CSAATSGGRYEQYF
TRBJ2-3 | TRBV20-1 | CSAPDAEGGPTDTQYF
TRBJ2-7 | TRBV29-1 | CSVDAGESYEQYF
TRBJ2-7 | TRBV6-1 | CASKSAGGTVEQYF